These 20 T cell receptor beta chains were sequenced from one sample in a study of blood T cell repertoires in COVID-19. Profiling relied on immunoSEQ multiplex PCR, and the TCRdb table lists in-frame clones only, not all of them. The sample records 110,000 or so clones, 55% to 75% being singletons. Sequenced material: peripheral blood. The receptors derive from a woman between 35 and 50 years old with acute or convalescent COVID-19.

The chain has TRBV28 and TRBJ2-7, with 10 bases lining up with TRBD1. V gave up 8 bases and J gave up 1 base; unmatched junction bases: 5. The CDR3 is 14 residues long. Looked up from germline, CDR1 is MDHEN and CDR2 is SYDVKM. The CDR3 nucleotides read TGTGCCAGCCGGGACAGGGGAGGATCCTACGAGCAGTACTTC. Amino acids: CASRDRGGSYEQYF.

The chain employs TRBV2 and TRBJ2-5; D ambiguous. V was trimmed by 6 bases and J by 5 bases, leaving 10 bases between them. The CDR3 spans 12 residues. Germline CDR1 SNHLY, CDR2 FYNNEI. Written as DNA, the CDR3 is TGTGCCAGCAGAACCGAGGCTGAGACCCAGTACTTC. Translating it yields CASRTEAETQYF.

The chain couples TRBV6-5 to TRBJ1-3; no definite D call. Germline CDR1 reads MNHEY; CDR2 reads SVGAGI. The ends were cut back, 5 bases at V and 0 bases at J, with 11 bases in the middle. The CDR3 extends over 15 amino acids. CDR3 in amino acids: CASSRGFLSGNTIYF. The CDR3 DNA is TGTGCCAGCAGTAGAGGGTTCCTCTCTGGAAACACCATATATTTT.

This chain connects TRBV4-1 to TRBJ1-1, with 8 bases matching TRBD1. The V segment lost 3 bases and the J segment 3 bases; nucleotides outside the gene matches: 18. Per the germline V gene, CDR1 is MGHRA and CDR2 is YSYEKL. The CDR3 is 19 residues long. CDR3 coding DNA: TGCGCCAGCAGCCACCTCGGACAGGGATGGAAGGGGATGGACACTGAAGCTTTCTTT. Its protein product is CASSHLGQGWKGMDTEAFF.

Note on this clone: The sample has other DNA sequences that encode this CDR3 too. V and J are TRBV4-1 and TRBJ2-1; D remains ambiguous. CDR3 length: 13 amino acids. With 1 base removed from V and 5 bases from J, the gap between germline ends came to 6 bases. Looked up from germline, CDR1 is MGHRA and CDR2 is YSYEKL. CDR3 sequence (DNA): TGCGCCAGCAGCCAAGTTGGAGACAATGAGCAGTTCTTC. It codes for CASSQVGDNEQFF.

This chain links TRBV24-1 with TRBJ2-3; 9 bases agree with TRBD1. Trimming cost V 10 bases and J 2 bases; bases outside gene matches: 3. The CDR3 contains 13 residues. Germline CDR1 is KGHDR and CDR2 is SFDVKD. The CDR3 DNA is TGTGCCACTACAGGGGGCCACACAGATACGCAGTATTTT. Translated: CATTGGHTDTQYF.

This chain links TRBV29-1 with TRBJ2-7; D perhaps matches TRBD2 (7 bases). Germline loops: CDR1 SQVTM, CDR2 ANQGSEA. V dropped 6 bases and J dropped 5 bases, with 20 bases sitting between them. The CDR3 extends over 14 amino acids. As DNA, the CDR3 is TGCAGCGTCACGGGTGTTGGCGGGGGCAACGAGCAGTACTTC. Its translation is CSVTGVGGGNEQYF.

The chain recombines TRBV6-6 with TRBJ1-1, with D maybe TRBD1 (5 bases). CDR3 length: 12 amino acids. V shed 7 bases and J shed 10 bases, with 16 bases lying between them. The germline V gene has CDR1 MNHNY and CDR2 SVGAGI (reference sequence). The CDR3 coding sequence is TGTGCCAGCAATAACCAGGGTCTGGCAGCTTTCTTT. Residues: CASNNQGLAAFF.

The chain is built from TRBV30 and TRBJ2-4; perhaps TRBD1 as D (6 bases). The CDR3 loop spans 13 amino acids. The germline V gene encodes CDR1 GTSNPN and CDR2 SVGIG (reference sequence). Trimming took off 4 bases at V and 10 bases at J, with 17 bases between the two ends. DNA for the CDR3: TGTGCCTGGAACCCGACAGGTATCCCTATTCAGTACTTC. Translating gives CAWNPTGIPIQYF.

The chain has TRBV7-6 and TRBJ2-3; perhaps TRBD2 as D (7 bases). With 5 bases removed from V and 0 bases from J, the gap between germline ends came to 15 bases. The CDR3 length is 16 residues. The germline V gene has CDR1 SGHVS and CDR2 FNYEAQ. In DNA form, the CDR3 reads TGTGCCAGCAGCGCCCTAGGGGGGGTTAGCACAGATACGCAGTATTTT. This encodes CASSALGGVSTDTQYF.

CDR3 sequence (DNA): TGTGCCAGCAGCCTAATACACGGGTACGAGCAGTACTTC. Translating gives CASSLIHGYEQYF. The chain employs TRBV7-2 and TRBJ2-7; D remains unclear. Trimming took off 5 bases at V and 4 bases at J, with 12 bases between the two ends. Germline CDR1 reads SGHTA; CDR2 reads FQGNSA. This CDR3 spans 13 amino acids. Full variable domain (missing parts from reference TRBV7-2 and TRBJ2-7): GAGVSQSPSNKVTEKGKDVELRCDPISGHTALYWYRQSLGQGLEFLIYFQGNSAPDKSGLPSDRFSAERTGGSVSTLTIQRTQQEDSAVYLCASSLIHGYEQYFGPGTRLTVT.

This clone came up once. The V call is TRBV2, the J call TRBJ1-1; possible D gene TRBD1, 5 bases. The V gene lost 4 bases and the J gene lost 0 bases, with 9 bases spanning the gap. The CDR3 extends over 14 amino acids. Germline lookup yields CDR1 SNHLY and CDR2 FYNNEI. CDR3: CASSGTRMNTEAFF. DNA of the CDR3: TGTGCCAGCAGTGGGACACGGATGAACACTGAAGCTTTCTTT.

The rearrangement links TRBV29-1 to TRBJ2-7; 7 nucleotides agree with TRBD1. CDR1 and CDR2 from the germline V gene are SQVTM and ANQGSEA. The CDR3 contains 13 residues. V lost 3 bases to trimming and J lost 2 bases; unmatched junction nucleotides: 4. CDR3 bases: TGCAGCGTTGAGGAGGACAGGACCTACGAGCAGTACTTC. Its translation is CSVEEDRTYEQYF.

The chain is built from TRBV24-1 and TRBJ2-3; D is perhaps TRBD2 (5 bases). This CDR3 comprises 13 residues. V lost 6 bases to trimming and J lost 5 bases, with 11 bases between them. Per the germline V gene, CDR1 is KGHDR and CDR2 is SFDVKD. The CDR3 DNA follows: TGTGCCACCAGTATAGACCGGGGAGATACGCAGTATTTT. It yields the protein CATSIDRGDTQYF.

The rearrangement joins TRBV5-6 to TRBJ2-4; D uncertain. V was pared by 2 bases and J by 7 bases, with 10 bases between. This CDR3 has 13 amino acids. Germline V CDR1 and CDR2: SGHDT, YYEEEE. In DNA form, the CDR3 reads TGTGCCAGCAGCTTCTCCAGCGAGAACATTCAGTACTTC. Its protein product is CASSFSSENIQYF.

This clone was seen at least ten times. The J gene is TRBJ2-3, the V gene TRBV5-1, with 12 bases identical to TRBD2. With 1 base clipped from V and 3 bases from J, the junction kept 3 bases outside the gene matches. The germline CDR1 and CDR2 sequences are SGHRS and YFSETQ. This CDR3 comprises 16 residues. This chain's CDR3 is CASSLSTSGGTDTQYF. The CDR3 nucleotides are TGCGCCAGCAGCTTGTCCACTAGCGGGGGGACAGATACGCAGTATTTT. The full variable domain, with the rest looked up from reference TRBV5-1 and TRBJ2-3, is KAGVTQTPRYLIKTRGQQVTLSCSPISGHRSVSWYQQTPGQGLQFLFEYFSETQRNKGNFPGRFSGRQFSNSRSEMNVSTLELGDSALYLCASSLSTSGGTDTQYFGPGTRLTVL.

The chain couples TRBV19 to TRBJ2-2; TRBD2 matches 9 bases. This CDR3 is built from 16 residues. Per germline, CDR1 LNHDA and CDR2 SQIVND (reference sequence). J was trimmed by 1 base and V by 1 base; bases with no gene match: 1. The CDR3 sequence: CASSIGLAVNTGELFF. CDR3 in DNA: TGTGCCAGTAGTATAGGACTAGCGGTGAACACCGGGGAGCTGTTTTTT.

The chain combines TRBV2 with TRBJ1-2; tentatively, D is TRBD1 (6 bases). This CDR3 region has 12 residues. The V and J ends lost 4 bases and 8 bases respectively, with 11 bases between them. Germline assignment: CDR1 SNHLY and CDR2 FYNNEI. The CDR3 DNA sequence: TGTGCCAGCAGTGGGACAGTGAGGGGCTACACCTTC. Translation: CASSGTVRGYTF.

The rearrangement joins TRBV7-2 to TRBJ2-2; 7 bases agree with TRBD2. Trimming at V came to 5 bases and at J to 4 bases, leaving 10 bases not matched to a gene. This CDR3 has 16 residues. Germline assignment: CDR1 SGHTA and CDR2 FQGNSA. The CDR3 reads CASSKRGVQPTGELFF. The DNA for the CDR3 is TGTGCCAGCAGCAAGCGGGGAGTCCAGCCCACCGGGGAGCTGTTTTTT.

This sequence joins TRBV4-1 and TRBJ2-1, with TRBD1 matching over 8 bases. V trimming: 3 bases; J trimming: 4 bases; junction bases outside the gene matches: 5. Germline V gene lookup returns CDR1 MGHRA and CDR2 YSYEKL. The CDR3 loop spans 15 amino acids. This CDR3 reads CASSHPGQVYNEQFF. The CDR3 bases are TGCGCCAGCAGCCACCCGGGACAGGTGTACAATGAGCAGTTCTTC.